The clone carrying this TCR beta chain was picked up many times. Antigen unknown. The sample originates from a study of T-cell memory formation after mild COVID-19. V was clipped by 7 bases and J by 2 bases; unmatched bases: 6. This CDR3 is built from 14 residues. CDR1 and CDR2 from the germline V gene are ENHRY and SYGVKD. Study-level findings and limits: Clones that got smaller from day 15 to 85 had even CD4/CD8, while clones growing later tipped toward CD4+.

TCR alpha and TCR beta cDNA libraries carrying sample barcodes and UMIs came from 5'RACE with constant-segment primers. MiXCR was run by TCRdb on the 5' RACE reads, yielding one entry per CDR3 protein. Among 200,000 to 250,000 distinct CDR3 sequences listed, 9.5% were seen once. This receptor was obtained from a man between 18 and 35 years old who had mild COVID-19 (a few samples of this study predate the infection). Cell type and time point are not known. V and J are TRBV10-3 and TRBJ2-3, with 7 bases matching TRBD2. Sequenced input: PBMCs or a T cell subset sorted from them (not recorded which). CDR3 sequence (DNA): TGTGCCATCAAAGGGACTACATTCACAGATACGCAGTATTTT. Its protein is CAIKGTTFTDTQYF.